This T cell receptor beta chain was captured in a study of human T cells and chemical hapten exposure. Each CDR3 protein is one row after TCRdb ran MiXCR on the RACE reads. Altogether 100,000 to 120,000 distinct CDR3 sequences are present, roughly a third being singletons, with the ten largest covering more than 2.5%. Per germline, CDR1 SEHNR and CDR2 FQNEAQ (reference sequence). V was shortened by 5 bases and J by 0 bases, with 4 bases between the two germline ends. The CDR3 sequence is 12 residues long. Time point noted: patch test 3, about 24 weeks after DPC sensitization. Treatment described: therapeutic diphenylcyclopropenone sensitization with weekly scalp DPC. Only a few counts were recorded for this clonotype.

This TCR derives from a man aged 40-55 years with alopecia areata. Some clones in this sample may be carry-over from other donors' samples. The source material was whole blood, sampled in connection with sensitization to the hapten diphenylcyclopropenone (DPC). The genes are TRBV7-9 and TRBJ1-1; D is ambiguous. This chain's CDR3 is CASSTMNTEAFF. The CDR3, as DNA: TGTGCCAGCAGCACCATGAACACTGAAGCTTTCTTT.